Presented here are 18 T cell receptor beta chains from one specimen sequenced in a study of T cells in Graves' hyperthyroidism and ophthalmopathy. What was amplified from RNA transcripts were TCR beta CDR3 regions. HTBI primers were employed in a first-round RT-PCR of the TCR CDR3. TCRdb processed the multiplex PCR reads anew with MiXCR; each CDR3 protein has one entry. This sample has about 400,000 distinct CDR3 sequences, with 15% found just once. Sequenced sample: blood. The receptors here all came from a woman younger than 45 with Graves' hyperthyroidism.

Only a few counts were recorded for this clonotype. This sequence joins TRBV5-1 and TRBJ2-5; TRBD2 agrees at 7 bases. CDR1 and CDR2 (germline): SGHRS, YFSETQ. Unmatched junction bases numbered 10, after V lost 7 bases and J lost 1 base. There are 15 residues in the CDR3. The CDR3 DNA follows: TGCGCCAGCGGGTTAGCGGGCCTATCCCAAGAGACCCAGTACTTC. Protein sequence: CASGLAGLSQETQYF.

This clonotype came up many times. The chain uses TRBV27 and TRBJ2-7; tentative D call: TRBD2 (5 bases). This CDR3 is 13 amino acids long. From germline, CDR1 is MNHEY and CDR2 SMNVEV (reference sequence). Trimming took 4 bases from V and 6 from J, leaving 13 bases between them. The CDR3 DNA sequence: TGTGCCAGCAGTTCCCCCCAGCGGTTCGAGCAGTACTTC. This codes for CASSSPQRFEQYF.

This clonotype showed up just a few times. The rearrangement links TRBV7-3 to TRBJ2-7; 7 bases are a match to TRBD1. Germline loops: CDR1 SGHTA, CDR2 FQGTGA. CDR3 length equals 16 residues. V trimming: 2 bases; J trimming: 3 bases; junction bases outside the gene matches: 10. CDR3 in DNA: TGTGCCAGCAGCTTACCTCGCACAGGGGATTTCTACGAGCAGTACTTC. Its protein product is CASSLPRTGDFYEQYF.

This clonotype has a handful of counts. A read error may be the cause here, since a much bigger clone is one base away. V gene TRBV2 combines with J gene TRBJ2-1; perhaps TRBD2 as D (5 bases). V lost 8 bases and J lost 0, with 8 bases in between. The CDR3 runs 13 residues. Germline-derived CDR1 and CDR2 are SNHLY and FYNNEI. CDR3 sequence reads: CASVRDSYNEQFF. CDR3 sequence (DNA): TGTGCCAGCGTCCGGGACTCCTACAATGAGCAGTTCTTC.

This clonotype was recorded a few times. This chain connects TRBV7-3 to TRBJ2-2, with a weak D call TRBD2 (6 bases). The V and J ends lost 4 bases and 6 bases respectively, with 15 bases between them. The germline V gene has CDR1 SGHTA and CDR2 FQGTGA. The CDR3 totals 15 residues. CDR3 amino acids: CASSSSGTLSGELFF. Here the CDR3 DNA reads TGTGCCAGCAGCTCCTCCGGGACTCTATCCGGGGAGCTGTTTTTT. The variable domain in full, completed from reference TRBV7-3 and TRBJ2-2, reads GAGVSQTPSNKVTEKGKYVELRCDPISGHTALYWYRQSLGQGPEFLIYFQGTGAADDSGLPNDRFFAVRPEGSVSTLKIQRTERGDSAVYLCASSSSGTLSGELFFGEGSRLTVL.

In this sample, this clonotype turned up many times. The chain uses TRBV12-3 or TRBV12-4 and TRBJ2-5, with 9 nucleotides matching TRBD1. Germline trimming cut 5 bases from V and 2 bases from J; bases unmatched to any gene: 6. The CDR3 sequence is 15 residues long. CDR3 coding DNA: TGTGCCAGCAGTCTCGGGGACAGGGATCAAGAGACCCAGTACTTC. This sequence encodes CASSLGDRDQETQYF.

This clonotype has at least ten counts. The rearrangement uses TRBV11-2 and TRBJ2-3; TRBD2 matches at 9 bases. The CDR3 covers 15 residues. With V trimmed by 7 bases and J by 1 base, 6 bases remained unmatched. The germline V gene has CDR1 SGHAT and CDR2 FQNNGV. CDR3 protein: CASTGGGRGTDTQYF. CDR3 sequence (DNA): TGTGCCAGCACCGGTGGCGGGAGGGGCACAGATACGCAGTATTTT.

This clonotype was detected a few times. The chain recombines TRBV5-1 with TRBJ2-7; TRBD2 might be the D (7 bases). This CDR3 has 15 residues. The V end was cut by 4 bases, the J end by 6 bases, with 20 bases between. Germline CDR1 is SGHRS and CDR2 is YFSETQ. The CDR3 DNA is TGCGCCAGCAGCGCACTGCAGGGGAGGGCCGGCGAGCAGTACTTC. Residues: CASSALQGRAGEQYF.

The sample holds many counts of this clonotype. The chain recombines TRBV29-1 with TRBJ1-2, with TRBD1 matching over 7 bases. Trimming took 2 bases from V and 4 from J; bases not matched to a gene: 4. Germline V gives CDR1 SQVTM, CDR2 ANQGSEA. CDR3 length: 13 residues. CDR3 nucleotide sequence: TGCAGCGTTGAACTGACAGGGACCTATGGCTACACCTTC. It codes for CSVELTGTYGYTF.

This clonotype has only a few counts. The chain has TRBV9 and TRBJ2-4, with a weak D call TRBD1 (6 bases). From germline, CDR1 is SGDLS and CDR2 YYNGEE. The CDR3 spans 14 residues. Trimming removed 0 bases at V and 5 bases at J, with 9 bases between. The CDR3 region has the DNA TGTGCCAGCAGCGTAGGGACAGTAGAAAACATTCAGTACTTC. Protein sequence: CASSVGTVENIQYF.

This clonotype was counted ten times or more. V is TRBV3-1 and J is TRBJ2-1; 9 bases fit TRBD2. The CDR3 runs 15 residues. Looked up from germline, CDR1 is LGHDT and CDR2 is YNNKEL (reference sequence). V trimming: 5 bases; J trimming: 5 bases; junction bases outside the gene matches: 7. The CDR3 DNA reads TGTGCCAGCAGCACGACGACTAGCGGTAACAATGAGCAGTTCTTC. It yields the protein CASSTTTSGNNEQFF.

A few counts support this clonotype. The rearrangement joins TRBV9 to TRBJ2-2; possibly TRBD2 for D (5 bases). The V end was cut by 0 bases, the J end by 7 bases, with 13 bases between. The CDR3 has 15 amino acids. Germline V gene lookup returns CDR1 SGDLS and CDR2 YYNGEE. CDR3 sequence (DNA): TGTGCCAGCAGCGTAGTAGACGGCAGCGGCGGGGAGCTGTTTTTT. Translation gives CASSVVDGSGGELFF.

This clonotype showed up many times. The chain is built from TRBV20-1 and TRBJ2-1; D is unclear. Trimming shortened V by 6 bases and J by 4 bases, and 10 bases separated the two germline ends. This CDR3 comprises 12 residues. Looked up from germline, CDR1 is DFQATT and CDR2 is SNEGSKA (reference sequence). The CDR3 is CSAPLTYNEQFF. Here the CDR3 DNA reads TGCAGTGCGCCCCTAACTTACAATGAGCAGTTCTTC.

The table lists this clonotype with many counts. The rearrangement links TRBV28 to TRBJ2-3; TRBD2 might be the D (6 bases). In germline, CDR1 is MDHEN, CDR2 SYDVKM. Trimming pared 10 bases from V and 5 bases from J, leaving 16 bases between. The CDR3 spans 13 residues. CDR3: CAMRSGAGDTQYF. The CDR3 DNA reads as TGTGCCATGAGGTCGGGAGCCGGAGATACGCAGTATTTT.

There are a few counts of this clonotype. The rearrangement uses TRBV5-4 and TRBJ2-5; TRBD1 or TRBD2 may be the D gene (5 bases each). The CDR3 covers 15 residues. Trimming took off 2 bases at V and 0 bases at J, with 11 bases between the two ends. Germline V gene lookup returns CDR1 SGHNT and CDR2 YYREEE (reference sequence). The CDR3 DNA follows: TGTGCCAGCAGCTTAACAACGGGACACCAAGAGACCCAGTACTTC. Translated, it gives CASSLTTGHQETQYF. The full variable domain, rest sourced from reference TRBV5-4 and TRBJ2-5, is ETGVTQSPTHLIKTRGQQVTLRCSSQSGHNTVSWYQQALGQGPQFIFQYYREEENGRGNFPPRFSGLQFPNYSSELNVNALELDDSALYLCASSLTTGHQETQYFGPGTRLLVL.

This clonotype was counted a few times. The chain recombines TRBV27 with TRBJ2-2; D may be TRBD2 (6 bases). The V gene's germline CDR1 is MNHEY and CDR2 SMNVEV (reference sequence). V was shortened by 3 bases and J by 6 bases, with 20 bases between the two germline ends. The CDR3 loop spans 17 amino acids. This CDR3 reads CASSFYLFRGEAGELFF. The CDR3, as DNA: TGTGCCAGCAGTTTTTATTTGTTCCGCGGGGAGGCCGGGGAGCTGTTTTTT.

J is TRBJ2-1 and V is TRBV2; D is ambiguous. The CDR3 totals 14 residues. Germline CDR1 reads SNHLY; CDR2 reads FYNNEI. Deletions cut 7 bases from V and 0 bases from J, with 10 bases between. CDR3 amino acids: CASMGGSSYNEQFF. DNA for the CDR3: TGTGCCAGCATGGGCGGTAGCTCCTACAATGAGCAGTTCTTC. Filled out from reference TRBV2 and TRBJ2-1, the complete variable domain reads EPEVTQTPSHQVTQMGQEVILRCVPISNHLYFYWYRQILGQKVEFLVSFYNNEISEKSEIFDDQFSVERPDGSNFTLKIRSTKLEDSAMYFCASMGGSSYNEQFFGPGTRLTVL.

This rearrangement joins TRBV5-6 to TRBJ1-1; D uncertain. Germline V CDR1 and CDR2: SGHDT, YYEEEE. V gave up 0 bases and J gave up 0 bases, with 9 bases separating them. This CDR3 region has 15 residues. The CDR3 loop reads CASSLVPAMNTEAFF. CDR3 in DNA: TGTGCCAGCAGCTTGGTTCCAGCAATGAACACTGAAGCTTTCTTT.